The rows below give T cell receptor beta chains drawn from one sample of a study of shared clonotypes between healthy human individuals. Clones were read by immunoSEQ multiplex PCR, and TCRdb kept only the in-frame ones, dropping some. Of over a million clones listed, about 80% are singletons. Sequenced: memory CD4+ T cells sorted from blood. All receptors derive from a man aged 18-30 years in good health. CDR3s include the opening cysteine and the closing phenylalanine or tryptophan. D genes are given only for firm matches. The size entry is marked missing in some rows and otherwise reads once, few, many or a size class.

few	TRBV28	TRBJ1-1	TRBD1	CASNLWTGEMVEAFF	TGTGCCAGCAACCTCTGGACAGGGGAGATGGTTGAAGCTTTCTTT
many	TRBV11-2	TRBJ1-1	NA	CASSRPRGGPEAFF	TGTGCCAGCAGCCGTCCTAGGGGGGGCCCTGAAGCTTTCTTT
NA	TRBV6-1	TRBJ1-5	NA	CASSGQAYSNQPQHF	TGTGCCAGCAGCGGGCAGGCTTATAGCAATCAGCCCCAGCATTTT
NA	TRBV27	TRBJ2-7	TRBD2	CASSRTGTSATYEQYF	TGTGCCAGCAGCCGGACCGGGACTAGTGCTACTTACGAGCAGTACTTC
NA	TRBV28	TRBJ2-7	NA	CASSFFGLTYEQYF	TGTGCCAGCAGTTTTTTTGGACTTACATACGAGCAGTACTTC
once	TRBV6-1	TRBJ2-2	NA	CASSEVWANTGELFF	TGTGCCAGCAGTGAAGTTTGGGCGAACACCGGGGAGCTGTTTTTT
NA	TRBV30	TRBJ1-6	NA	CAWTDRGTRAYNSPLHF	TGTGCCTGGACCGACCGAGGGACCAGGGCCTATAATTCACCCCTCCACTTT
few	TRBV2	TRBJ2-1	TRBD1	CASSSRQGWDYEQFF	TGTGCCAGCAGCTCCAGACAGGGCTGGGATTATGAGCAGTTCTTC
NA	TRBV28	TRBJ1-4	TRBD1	CAATDRVGNEKLFF	TGTGCCGCAACGGACAGGGTGGGGAATGAAAAACTGTTTTTT
NA	TRBV5-1	TRBJ2-7	TRBD1	CASSGGTGRTYEQYF	TGCGCCAGCAGCGGAGGGACAGGGAGAACCTACGAGCAGTACTTC
NA	TRBV10-3	TRBJ2-3	NA	CAISDSSVSTDTQYF	TGTGCCATCAGTGACTCGTCAGTGAGCACAGATACGCAGTATTTT
NA	TRBV6-1	TRBJ2-7	NA	CASRTGAATYEQYF	TGTGCCAGCAGGACGGGAGCAGCTACCTACGAGCAGTACTTC
NA	TRBV6-5	TRBJ1-6	TRBD1	CASTIGDRGASPLHF	TGTGCCAGCACTATTGGGGACAGGGGGGCTTCACCCCTCCACTTT
NA	TRBV7-2	TRBJ2-5	TRBD2	CASGIRLAGVETQYF	TGTGCCAGCGGGATACGACTAGCGGGAGTAGAGACCCAGTACTTC
NA	TRBV5-1	TRBJ1-6	TRBD1	CASSPQGGNSPLHF	TGCGCCAGCAGCCCTCAGGGGGGCAATTCACCCCTCCACTTT
NA	TRBV6-1	TRBJ2-1	TRBD2	CASSSLAGVRNEQFF	TGTGCCAGCAGCTCCCTAGCGGGAGTCAGGAATGAGCAGTTCTTC
once	TRBV6-5	TRBJ1-3	NA	CASSYGPPSSGNTIYF	TGTGCCAGCAGTTATGGGCCGCCGAGCTCTGGAAACACCATATATTTT
NA	TRBV5-6	TRBJ1-2	TRBD1	CASSGRQGAYGYTF	TGTGCCAGCAGCGGGAGACAGGGGGCGTATGGCTACACCTTC
many	TRBV10-3	TRBJ2-1	NA	CATRRGGENEQFF	TGTGCCACCCGGAGGGGCGGAGAAAATGAGCAGTTCTTC
few	TRBV7-2	TRBJ2-7	NA	CASSWSGGIDEQYF	TGTGCCAGCAGCTGGTCTGGGGGGATCGACGAGCAGTACTTC
NA	TRBV6-6	TRBJ1-4	NA	CASSYLGPDNEKLFF	TGTGCCAGCAGTTACCTGGGACCGGATAATGAAAAACTGTTTTTT
NA	TRBV7-7	TRBJ2-4	NA	CASSPRGDRSIQYF	TGTGCTAGCAGCCCCAGGGGAGATCGGAGCATTCAGTACTTC
NA	TRBV5-1	TRBJ2-3	NA	CASQRASSTDTQYF	TGCGCCAGCCAAAGAGCGTCTAGCACAGATACGCAGTATTTT
many	TRBV6-1	TRBJ2-5	NA	CASRGVQLETQYF	TGTGCCAGCAGGGGGGTACAGCTGGAGACCCAGTACTTC
NA	TRBV7-3	TRBJ1-2	TRBD1	CASSLQPGQALDGYTF	TGTGCCAGCAGCTTACAACCGGGACAGGCTTTAGATGGCTACACCTTC
NA	TRBV5-5	TRBJ2-5	TRBD1	CASSLRGIMTGVREETQYF	TGTGCCAGCAGCTTGCGGGGTATTATGACAGGGGTTAGGGAAGAGACCCAGTACTTC
NA	TRBV7-2	TRBJ2-3	TRBD2	CASSVRGGTQYF	TGTGCCAGCAGCGTTCGGGGGGGTACGCAGTATTTT
NA	TRBV5-4	TRBJ2-7	NA	CASSLPGGTYEQYF	TGTGCCAGCAGCTTACCAGGGGGGACCTACGAGCAGTACTTC
NA	TRBV30	TRBJ1-4	NA	CAWNLQGGEKLFF	TGTGCCTGGAATCTCCAGGGTGGTGAAAAACTGTTTTTT
NA	TRBV2	TRBJ2-1	TRBD2	CASLGIRAGGHNEQFF	TGTGCCAGCCTTGGGATTCGAGCGGGGGGGCATAATGAGCAGTTCTTC
NA	TRBV18	TRBJ1-2	TRBD1	CASSPSGRGDYGYTF	TGTGCCAGCTCACCATCAGGCAGGGGGGACTATGGCTACACCTTC
NA	TRBV14	TRBJ2-7	TRBD2	CASSQDRLAIREQYF	TGTGCCAGCAGCCAAGATCGACTAGCGATCCGCGAGCAGTACTTC
few	TRBV5-4	TRBJ1-2	NA	CASSWDRGMESYTF	TGTGCCAGCAGCTGGGATAGGGGGATGGAAAGCTACACCTTC
NA	TRBV28	TRBJ1-2	NA	CASSSTGPSNYGYTF	TGTGCCAGCAGTTCCACAGGGCCGTCTAACTATGGCTACACCTTC
NA	TRBV9	TRBJ1-3	NA	CASSVASSEGFSGNTIYF	TGTGCCAGCAGCGTAGCTTCTTCCGAGGGGTTCTCTGGAAACACCATATATTTT
NA	TRBV7-2	TRBJ2-2	TRBD2	CASSLKIAGGRSTGELFF	TGTGCCAGCAGCCTAAAGATAGCGGGAGGGCGGTCCACCGGGGAGCTGTTTTTT
NA	TRBV30	TRBJ2-4	TRBD1	CAWSRQGVAKNIQYF	TGTGCCTGGAGTAGGCAGGGGGTAGCCAAAAACATTCAGTACTTC
once	TRBV2	TRBJ2-7	TRBD1	CASSPTTGVSHEQYF	TGTGCCAGCAGTCCAACGACAGGGGTGAGCCACGAGCAGTACTTC
NA	TRBV18	TRBJ1-2	NA	CASSPGADTNYGYTF	TGTGCCAGCTCACCAGGGGCAGATACTAACTATGGCTACACCTTC
NA	TRBV5-8	TRBJ2-3	NA	CASSVLLGDTQYF	TGTGCCAGCAGCGTGCTCCTAGGAGATACGCAGTATTTT
NA	TRBV18	TRBJ2-5	NA	CASSLLRAMETQYF	TGTGCCAGCTCACTATTACGAGCTATGGAGACCCAGTACTTC
NA	TRBV5-1	TRBJ2-3	TRBD1	CASSYGDRGKTDTQYF	TGCGCCAGCAGCTACGGGGACAGGGGAAAAACAGATACGCAGTATTTT
NA	TRBV19	TRBJ2-7	TRBD1	CASRGTGASYEQYF	TGTGCCAGTCGAGGGACAGGCGCTTCCTACGAGCAGTACTTC
once	TRBV6-6	TRBJ1-1	NA	CASNVGGMDGAFF	TGTGCCAGCAATGTTGGGGGTATGGATGGGGCTTTCTTT
few	TRBV7-9	TRBJ2-3	TRBD1	CASSSGTGPADTQYF	TGTGCCAGCAGCTCCGGGACAGGCCCGGCAGATACGCAGTATTTT
NA	TRBV19	TRBJ1-1	NA	CASSIQPQGDEAFF	TGTGCCAGTAGTATTCAACCGCAAGGGGACGAAGCTTTCTTT
once	TRBV6-6	TRBJ2-7	NA	CASSYFPQNEQYF	TGTGCCAGCAGTTACTTCCCCCAGAACGAGCAGTACTTC
once	TRBV28	TRBJ2-5	NA	CASSSEGETQYF	TGTGCCAGCAGTTCGGAGGGGGAAACCCAGTACTTC
NA	TRBV10-3	TRBJ1-3	NA	CAMGGGSSGNTIYF	TGTGCCATGGGGGGAGGATCCTCTGGAAACACCATATATTTT
NA	TRBV28	TRBJ1-2	TRBD1	CASRDTGGDYGYTF	TGTGCCAGCAGGGATACAGGGGGCGACTATGGCTACACCTTC
NA	TRBV27	TRBJ2-7	NA	CASLGYEQYF	TGTGCCAGCCTCGGGTACGAGCAGTACTTC